The rows below give T cell receptor beta chains drawn from one sample of a study of cytomegalovirus exposure and HLA in healthy donors. The table came from immunoSEQ multiplex PCR; TCRdb's copy has only in-frame clones and leaves some out. Altogether under 130,000 clones are present, 86% being singletons, with the ten largest covering about 4%. The material sequenced was PBMCs. The receptors shown here come from a woman in her late teens or twenties in good health and CMV-seropositive. Each CDR3 is given with its conserved first and last residue. The D gene is left open where the match is weak. Clone sizes are given selectively: once, few, many, or a class where the clone is expanded.

V: TRBV9; J: TRBJ2-1; size: -; D: -; CDR3: CASSVGGGSYNEQFF; DNA: TGTGCCAGCAGCGTAGGAGGGGGCTCCTACAATGAGCAGTTCTTC
V: TRBV5-1; J: TRBJ1-5; size: -; D: TRBD1; CDR3: CASKMTGDSNQPQHF; DNA: TGCGCCAGCAAAATGACAGGGGATAGCAATCAGCCCCAGCATTTT
V: TRBV7-1; J: TRBJ1-1; size: -; D: -; CDR3: CASSRNRQGGGTAEAFF; DNA: TGTGCCAGCAGCCGAAATCGCCAGGGAGGCGGAACCGCTGAAGCTTTCTTT
V: TRBV5-8; J: TRBJ1-1; size: -; D: -; CDR3: CASSLVRVGTEAFF; DNA: TGTGCCAGCAGCTTGGTGAGGGTTGGCACTGAAGCTTTCTTT
V: TRBV11-3; J: TRBJ2-7; size: -; D: TRBD2; CDR3: CASSLRGRGAFYEQYF; DNA: TGTGCCAGCAGCCTTAGAGGGCGGGGGGCATTCTACGAGCAGTACTTC
V: TRBV10-3; J: TRBJ2-5; size: -; D: -; CDR3: CAISGIPQETQYF; DNA: TGTGCCATCTCAGGGATACCTCAAGAGACCCAGTACTTC
V: TRBV6-5; J: TRBJ1-1; size: -; D: -; CDR3: CASSYSTGTSNTEAFF; DNA: TGTGCCAGCAGTTACTCTACAGGGACCTCGAACACTGAAGCTTTCTTT
V: TRBV10-3; J: TRBJ2-5; size: -; D: TRBD2; CDR3: CAISESSGGAVETQYF; DNA: TGTGCCATCAGTGAGTCAAGCGGGGGGGCCGTAGAGACCCAGTACTTC
V: TRBV27; J: TRBJ1-4; size: -; D: TRBD1; CDR3: CASGTGGKGEKLFF; DNA: TGTGCCAGCGGGACAGGGGGCAAAGGTGAAAAACTGTTTTTT
V: TRBV20-1; J: TRBJ1-5; size: -; D: -; CDR3: CSARGDQPQHF; DNA: TGCAGTGCTAGAGGAGATCAGCCCCAGCATTTT
V: TRBV6-5; J: TRBJ2-1; size: -; D: TRBD2; CDR3: CASSATSGGAYEQFF; DNA: TGTGCCAGCAGTGCGACTAGCGGGGGGGCATATGAGCAGTTCTTC
V: TRBV2; J: TRBJ2-2; size: -; D: -; CDR3: CASSLRQAANTGELFF; DNA: TGTGCCAGCAGTCTCCGACAGGCCGCGAACACCGGGGAGCTGTTTTTT
V: TRBV15; J: TRBJ1-5; size: -; D: -; CDR3: CATSGRAAPQHF; DNA: TGTGCCACCAGCGGCAGGGCGGCGCCCCAGCATTTT
V: TRBV28; J: TRBJ1-3; size: -; D: -; CDR3: CASSPTLHSGNTIYF; DNA: TGTGCCAGCAGCCCGACACTCCACTCTGGAAACACCATATATTTT
V: TRBV13; J: TRBJ2-2; size: -; D: TRBD1; CDR3: CASSWDRGPGELFF; DNA: TGTGCCAGCAGCTGGGACAGGGGGCCCGGGGAGCTGTTTTTT
V: TRBV11-2; J: TRBJ2-3; size: -; D: -; CDR3: CASSLHADTQYF; DNA: TGTGCCAGCAGCTTACATGCAGATACGCAGTATTTT
V: TRBV6-4; J: TRBJ2-1; size: -; D: TRBD1; CDR3: CASSDTPTGEQFF; DNA: TGTGCCAGCAGTGATACCCCGACAGGGGAGCAGTTCTTC
V: TRBV5-6; J: TRBJ1-2; size: -; D: -; CDR3: CASSLRWAGYTF; DNA: TGTGCCAGCAGTCTTCGGTGGGCGGGCTACACCTTC
V: TRBV5-5; J: TRBJ2-1; size: -; D: -; CDR3: CASSLDTSPYNEQFF; DNA: TGTGCCAGCAGCTTGGATACTAGCCCTTACAATGAGCAGTTCTTC
V: TRBV6-1; J: TRBJ1-1; size: many; D: -; CDR3: CASSERRRGGTEAFF; DNA: TGTGCCAGCAGTGAACGGAGAAGGGGTGGCACTGAAGCTTTCTTT
V: TRBV27; J: TRBJ2-1; size: -; D: TRBD2; CDR3: CASSHRLAGVNEQFF; DNA: TGTGCCAGCAGCCATAGACTAGCGGGGGTTAATGAGCAGTTCTTC
V: TRBV6-5; J: TRBJ2-2; size: -; D: -; CDR3: CASSYSSLMGPGELFF; DNA: TGTGCCAGCAGTTACTCGAGTTTGATGGGGCCCGGGGAGCTGTTTTTT
V: TRBV9; J: TRBJ1-5; size: -; D: TRBD1; CDR3: CASSPWDSYNQPQHF; DNA: TGTGCCAGCAGCCCCTGGGACAGTTACAATCAGCCCCAGCATTTT
V: TRBV2; J: TRBJ2-7; size: -; D: TRBD2; CDR3: CASRALAGGSEQYF; DNA: TGTGCCAGCAGGGCACTAGCGGGGGGAAGCGAGCAGTACTTC
V: TRBV6-5; J: TRBJ1-2; size: -; D: TRBD1; CDR3: CASSYRTPGQGWGYTF; DNA: TGTGCCAGCAGTTACCGCACCCCAGGACAGGGCTGGGGCTACACCTTC
V: TRBV5-6; J: TRBJ2-3; size: -; D: -; CDR3: CASSLVARTDTQYF; DNA: TGTGCCAGCAGCTTGGTGGCCCGCACAGATACGCAGTATTTT
V: TRBV7-9; J: TRBJ2-2; size: -; D: -; CDR3: CASSSQITGELFF; DNA: TGTGCCAGCAGCTCCCAAATTACCGGGGAGCTGTTTTTT
V: TRBV6-1; J: TRBJ1-5; size: -; D: -; CDR3: CASSEAAFRQPQHF; DNA: TGTGCCAGCAGTGAAGCAGCCTTCAGGCAGCCCCAGCATTTT
V: TRBV5-7; J: TRBJ1-6; size: -; D: -; CDR3: CASRSDLLGDSPLHF; DNA: TGTGCCAGCAGATCCGACCTCCTCGGAGATTCACCCCTCCACTTT
V: TRBV6-5; J: TRBJ1-2; size: -; D: -; CDR3: CASSYVSGGNYGYTF; DNA: TGTGCCAGCAGTTACGTGTCGGGAGGGAACTATGGCTACACCTTC
V: TRBV13; J: TRBJ2-7; size: -; D: TRBD1; CDR3: CASSSGTGGPYEQYF; DNA: TGTGCCAGCAGCTCCGGGACAGGGGGCCCCTACGAGCAGTACTTC
V: TRBV4-1; J: TRBJ1-1; size: -; D: -; CDR3: CASSQRSGNTEAFF; DNA: TGCGCCAGCAGCCAACGGTCAGGGAACACTGAAGCTTTCTTT
V: TRBV29-1; J: TRBJ2-1; size: -; D: TRBD2; CDR3: CSVEVLAGNPYEQFF; DNA: TGCAGCGTTGAAGTCCTAGCGGGAAACCCCTATGAGCAGTTCTTC
V: TRBV2; J: TRBJ2-2; size: -; D: TRBD2; CDR3: CASSVEAGVTGELFF; DNA: TGTGCCAGCAGTGTCGAGGCGGGAGTCACCGGGGAGCTGTTTTTT